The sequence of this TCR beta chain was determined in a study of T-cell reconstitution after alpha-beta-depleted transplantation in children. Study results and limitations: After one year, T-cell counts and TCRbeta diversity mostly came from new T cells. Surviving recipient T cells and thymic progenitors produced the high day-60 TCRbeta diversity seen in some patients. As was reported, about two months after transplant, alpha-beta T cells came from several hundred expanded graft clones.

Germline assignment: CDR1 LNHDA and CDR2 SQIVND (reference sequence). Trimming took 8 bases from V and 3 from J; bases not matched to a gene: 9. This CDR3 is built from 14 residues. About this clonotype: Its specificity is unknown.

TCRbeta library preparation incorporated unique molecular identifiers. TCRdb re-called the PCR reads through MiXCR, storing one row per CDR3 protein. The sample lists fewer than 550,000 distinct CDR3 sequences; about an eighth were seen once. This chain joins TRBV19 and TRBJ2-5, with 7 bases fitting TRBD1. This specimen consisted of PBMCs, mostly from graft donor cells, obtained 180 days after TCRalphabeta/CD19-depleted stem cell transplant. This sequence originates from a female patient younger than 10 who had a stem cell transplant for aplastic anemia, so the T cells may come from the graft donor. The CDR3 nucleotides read TGTGCCAGTTCATTCCTTACAGGGGAAGAGACCCAGTACTTC. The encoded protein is CASSFLTGEETQYF.